One and the same sample provided the 30 T cell receptor beta chains below, sequenced in a study of OX40 agonist ivuxolimab in advanced cancers. TCRdb keeps only in-frame clones here, not all; method: immunoSEQ multiplex PCR. Among about 100,000 clones listed, roughly 93% were seen once. The sample consisted of CD4+ or CD8+ T cells sorted from blood, taken in a trial of the OX40 agonist ivuxolimab. The receptors were gathered from an adult with an advanced solid tumor such as melanoma, head and neck, liver or kidney cancer.

CDR3: CASSLEGIGQYF. CDR3 nucleotides: TGCGCCAGCAGCTTGGAGGGTATCGGGCAGTACTTC. The gene calls are TRBV5-1 and TRBJ2-7; D ambiguous. Germline V CDR1 and CDR2: SGHRS, YFSETQ. Trimming removed 0 bases from V and 9 bases from J, with 10 bases in between. The CDR3 length is 12 residues.

The chain couples TRBV11-2 to TRBJ1-2; TRBD1 matches at 7 bases. The CDR3 is made up of 15 amino acids. Germline trimming cut 5 bases from V and 7 bases from J; bases unmatched to any gene: 13. Germline V gene lookup returns CDR1 SGHAT and CDR2 FQNNGV. The CDR3 DNA reads TGTGCCAGCAGCAACCAGGACAGGTCCATCGGTGGCTACACCTTC. Residues: CASSNQDRSIGGYTF.

This sequence joins TRBV9 and TRBJ2-2, with a possible D match to TRBD2 (5 bases). The CDR3 sequence is 15 residues long. Germline lookup yields CDR1 SGDLS and CDR2 YYNGEE. V lost 0 bases and J 3 bases, leaving 9 bases between the germline ends. The CDR3 region has the DNA TGTGCCAGCAGCGTAGCCGGAGGTCACACCGGGGAGCTGTTTTTT. Its protein product is CASSVAGGHTGELFF. Full variable domain (rest looked up from reference TRBV9 and TRBJ2-2): DSGVTQTPKHLITATGQRVTLRCSPRSGDLSVYWYQQSLDQGLQFLIQYYNGEERAKGNILERFSAQQFPDLHSELNLSSLELGDSALYFCASSVAGGHTGELFFGEGSRLTVL.

The chain has TRBV10-3 and TRBJ2-2; TRBD2 aligns across 12 bases. Germline V lookup: CDR1 ENHRY, CDR2 SYGVKD. With 9 bases clipped from V and 1 base from J, the junction kept 6 bases outside the gene matches. The CDR3 spans 16 residues. The CDR3 coding sequence is TGTGCCATAAGGACTAGCGGGGTAGGGAACACCGGGGAGCTGTTTTTT. Protein product: CAIRTSGVGNTGELFF.

This clone has more than one count but fewer than ten. The rearrangement uses TRBV7-8 and TRBJ2-3; TRBD2 agrees at 8 bases. Per the germline V gene, CDR1 is SGHVS and CDR2 is FQNEAQ. The CDR3 length is 19 residues. The trim removed 5 bases at V and 0 bases at J, leaving 16 bases unmatched. Here the CDR3 DNA reads TGTGCCAGCAGCACCCGGGAGGGGGTTCCGGGGGTTAGCACAGATACGCAGTATTTT. This codes for CASSTREGVPGVSTDTQYF.

V is TRBV5-1 and J is TRBJ2-2; D might be TRBD2 (6 bases). Trimming shortened V by 5 bases and J by 4 bases, and 15 bases separated the two germline ends. The CDR3 contains 15 residues. Germline CDR1 reads SGHRS; CDR2 reads YFSETQ. CDR3 sequence (DNA): TGCGCCAGCAGTAACCCTGGAGGGCCCACCGGGGAGCTGTTTTTT. Translated, it gives CASSNPGGPTGELFF.

This clone was detected a few times. The chain links TRBV7-9 to TRBJ1-2; D is undetermined. This CDR3 contains 12 residues. Germline V gene lookup returns CDR1 SEHNR and CDR2 FQNEAQ (reference sequence). V was shortened by 8 bases and J by 2 bases, with 9 bases between the two germline ends. CDR3 loop: CASSKVNYGYTF. Written as DNA, the CDR3 is TGTGCCAGCTCAAAAGTAAACTATGGCTACACCTTC.

The V call is TRBV4-2, the J call TRBJ1-1; D is possibly TRBD1 (5 bases). This CDR3 has 14 residues. Germline-derived CDR1 and CDR2 are LGHNA and YNFKEQ. V lost 0 bases and J 7 bases, leaving 12 bases between the germline ends. CDR3 nucleotides: TGTGCCAGCAGCCAAGAACAGACAGCGGGTGAAGCTTTCTTT. Translating it yields CASSQEQTAGEAFF.

The table lists this clone with a count of one. This rearrangement joins TRBV27 to TRBJ2-4; 15 bases fit TRBD2. CDR3 length: 17 amino acids. Looked up from germline, CDR1 is MNHEY and CDR2 is SMNVEV (reference sequence). V was clipped by 5 bases and J by 5 bases; unmatched bases: 7. The CDR3 is CASSPRTSGRAENIQYF. The DNA for the CDR3 is TGTGCCAGCAGTCCCCGGACTAGCGGGAGGGCGGAAAACATTCAGTACTTC.

This clone was observed once. This chain uses TRBV19 with TRBJ2-5, with a possible D match to TRBD1 (8 bases). Germline values: CDR1 LNHDA, CDR2 SQIVND (reference sequence). The CDR3 is 14 amino acids. The V end lost 6 bases, the J end lost 2 bases, and 13 bases lay between the germline ends. The CDR3 DNA sequence: TGTGCCAGTAGGAGCGGGACAGGACAAGAGACCCAGTACTTC. It yields the protein CASRSGTGQETQYF.

V is TRBV5-5 and J is TRBJ2-7; TRBD2 agrees at 10 bases. This CDR3 has 14 residues. V gave up 6 bases and J gave up 0 bases; unmatched junction bases: 3. Germline V gives CDR1 SGHKS, CDR2 YYEKEE (reference sequence). CDR3 protein: CASTLAGGSYEQYF. The CDR3 DNA is TGTGCCAGCACCTTAGCGGGAGGCTCCTACGAGCAGTACTTC. Full variable domain (missing parts from reference TRBV5-5 and TRBJ2-7): DAGVTQSPTHLIKTRGQQVTLRCSPISGHKSVSWYQQVLGQGPQFIFQYYEKEERGRGNFPDRFSARQFPNYSSELNVNALLLGDSALYLCASTLAGGSYEQYFGPGTRLTVT.

The V gene is TRBV9, the J gene TRBJ1-1, with 7 bases lining up with TRBD1. After removal of 4 bases from V and 8 bases from J, the junction contained 5 bases not matched to a gene. The CDR3 extends over 12 amino acids. Germline lookup yields CDR1 SGDLS and CDR2 YYNGEE. The CDR3 reads CASSPGQVEAFF. The CDR3 DNA follows: TGTGCCAGCAGCCCAGGACAGGTAGAAGCTTTCTTT.

The chain's CDR3 is CASSLVAGGNEQFF. The DNA of the CDR3 is TGTGCCAGCAGCTTAGTTGCAGGGGGGAATGAGCAGTTCTTC. V usage is TRBV7-2 and J usage is TRBJ2-1, with D perhaps TRBD1 (7 bases). The CDR3 loop spans 14 amino acids. CDR1 SGHTA and CDR2 FQGNSA come from the germline V gene. Trimming pared 1 base from V and 7 bases from J, leaving 11 bases between.

The chain employs TRBV10-3 and TRBJ2-1, with D perhaps matching TRBD2 (6 bases). The CDR3 length is 15 residues. Germline assignment: CDR1 ENHRY and CDR2 SYGVKD. V was cut by 4 bases and J by 0 bases, with 10 bases left in between. The CDR3 coding sequence is TGTGCCATCAGTGGGGACGGGGGCTCCTACAATGAGCAGTTCTTC. It encodes CAISGDGGSYNEQFF.

The genes are TRBV18 and TRBJ1-5; D remains ambiguous. V lost 1 base and J lost 5, with 15 bases in between. Looked up from germline, CDR1 is KGHSH and CDR2 is LQKENI. The CDR3 consists of 16 residues. The DNA of the CDR3 is TGTGCCAGCTCACCACGATCGGGTGGGTTGGATCAGCCCCAGCATTTT. This encodes CASSPRSGGLDQPQHF.

The J gene is TRBJ2-3, the V gene TRBV28, with D uncertain. Trimming removed 2 bases at V and 4 bases at J, with 10 bases between. Per the germline V gene, CDR1 is MDHEN and CDR2 is SYDVKM. There are 14 residues in the CDR3. The CDR3 DNA reads TGTGCCAGCAGTTTAAGTCCTTCGGCAGATACGCAGTATTTT. This encodes CASSLSPSADTQYF.

This chain's CDR3 is CASRGFGSVDSTEAFF. CDR3 bases: TGCGCCAGCAGAGGTTTCGGGTCGGTTGATAGCACTGAAGCTTTCTTT. The chain has TRBV5-1 and TRBJ1-1; no firm D call. Germline V gives CDR1 SGHRS, CDR2 YFSETQ. With 5 bases removed from V and 4 bases from J, the gap between germline ends came to 21 bases. The CDR3 has 16 residues.

The rearrangement links TRBV7-3 to TRBJ2-7; no clear D. The CDR3 runs 15 residues. The V gene's germline CDR1 is SGHTA and CDR2 FQGTGA. Trimming removed 2 bases from V and 0 bases from J, with 11 bases in between. CDR3 in DNA: TGTGCCAGCAGCTTATACTCGCGGAGCTCCTACGAGCAGTACTTC. Translating it yields CASSLYSRSSYEQYF.

V usage is TRBV6-5 and J usage is TRBJ1-1, with 9 bases lining up with TRBD1. Germline CDR1 is MNHEY and CDR2 is SVGAGI. CDR3 length: 15 residues. Trimming cost V 5 bases and J 4 bases; bases outside gene matches: 8. The CDR3 coding sequence is TGTGCCAGCAGTCCCTGGGACAGGGCGGGCACTGAAGCTTTCTTT. This codes for CASSPWDRAGTEAFF.

V is TRBV5-1 and J is TRBJ1-6, with D possibly matching TRBD1 (5 bases). This CDR3 is 13 amino acids long. V shed 5 bases and J shed 7 bases, with 10 bases lying between them. Germline V gene sequence: CDR1 SGHRS, CDR2 YFSETQ. The CDR3 protein is CASSTGDNSPLHF. The CDR3, as DNA: TGCGCCAGCAGTACAGGTGACAATTCACCCCTCCACTTT. The entire variable domain, with the rest obtained from reference TRBV5-1 and TRBJ1-6, is as follows: KAGVTQTPRYLIKTRGQQVTLSCSPISGHRSVSWYQQTPGQGLQFLFEYFSETQRNKGNFPGRFSGRQFSNSRSEMNVSTLELGDSALYLCASSTGDNSPLHFGNGTRLTVT.

The rearrangement joins TRBV7-8 to TRBJ2-1, with 9 bases that match TRBD1. Looked up from germline, CDR1 is SGHVS and CDR2 is FQNEAQ. With 8 bases clipped from V and 8 bases from J, the junction kept 7 bases outside the gene matches. This CDR3 has 13 amino acids. The CDR3 DNA is TGTGCCAGCGGGGGGACAGGGATCGATGAGCAGTTCTTC. This encodes CASGGTGIDEQFF.

The rearrangement joins TRBV7-9 to TRBJ2-2, with D tentatively TRBD1 (6 bases). Germline V gene sequence: CDR1 SEHNR, CDR2 FQNEAQ (reference sequence). The ends were cut back, 5 bases at V and 4 bases at J, with 11 bases in the middle. This CDR3 is 14 amino acids long. The CDR3 DNA follows: TGTGCCAGCAGCCCGTCGGACAGCACCGGGGAGCTGTTTTTT. This encodes CASSPSDSTGELFF.

The chain has TRBV15 and TRBJ2-5; 9 bases agree with TRBD1. This CDR3 has 15 residues. Germline-derived CDR1 and CDR2 are LNHNV and YYDKDF (reference sequence). Germline trimming cut 5 bases from V and 5 bases from J; bases unmatched to any gene: 9. The CDR3 sequence is CATSGGQGNWETQYF. CDR3 bases: TGTGCCACCAGCGGCGGACAGGGGAATTGGGAGACCCAGTACTTC.

The rearrangement joins TRBV10-3 to TRBJ1-2; D is unclear. The CDR3 contains 14 residues. CDR1 is ENHRY and CDR2 is SYGVKD in the germline V gene. Trimming took off 2 bases at V and 1 base at J, with 8 bases between the two ends. CDR3: CAISEETDNYGYTF. The CDR3, as DNA: TGTGCCATCAGTGAGGAAACGGATAACTATGGCTACACCTTC.

The rearrangement joins TRBV6-1 to TRBJ2-3; 8 bases map to TRBD2. The CDR3 length is 17 residues. The V gene's germline CDR1 is MNHNS and CDR2 SASEGT. The V gene end was trimmed by 4 bases and the J gene end by 2 bases; junction bases not matched to a gene: 11. The CDR3 nucleotides read TGTGCCAGCAGTGCCGCCGCGGGGGGTTTGGCCACAGATACGCAGTATTTT. Translation: CASSAAAGGLATDTQYF.

The chain is built from TRBV7-2 and TRBJ2-3; no reliable D call. Germline loops: CDR1 SGHTA, CDR2 FQGNSA. V lost 5 bases and J lost 2, with 11 bases in between. The CDR3 consists of 14 residues. CDR3 loop: CASSLQQYTDTQYF. CDR3 in DNA: TGTGCCAGCAGCCTACAGCAATACACAGATACGCAGTATTTT.

J is TRBJ1-3 and V is TRBV30; D might be TRBD1 (5 bases). The CDR3 sequence is 12 residues long. Trimming shortened V by 4 bases and J by 3 bases, and 7 bases separated the two germline ends. Germline V gives CDR1 GTSNPN, CDR2 SVGIG (reference sequence). CDR3 amino acids: CAWTRVGNTIYF. The CDR3 DNA is TGTGCCTGGACCAGGGTTGGAAACACCATATATTTT.

This chain joins TRBV7-2 and TRBJ1-1, with D uncertain. V dropped 5 bases and J dropped 4 bases, with 11 bases sitting between them. Germline loops: CDR1 SGHTA, CDR2 FQGNSA. This CDR3 has 13 amino acids. The CDR3, as DNA: TGTGCCAGCAGCCCCTACATGGTCACTGAAGCTTTCTTT. It specifies CASSPYMVTEAFF.

This chain uses TRBV6-1 with TRBJ1-1; D is ambiguous. Germline V CDR1 and CDR2: MNHNS, SASEGT. This CDR3 region has 15 residues. Trimming removed 2 bases from V and 0 bases from J, with 10 bases in between. The CDR3 sequence: CASSEIVEVNTEAFF. The CDR3 region has the DNA TGTGCCAGCAGTGAAATAGTGGAAGTGAACACTGAAGCTTTCTTT.

The CDR3: CASSSVANRELFF. The CDR3 DNA follows: TGCGCCAGCAGCTCCGTAGCGAATCGGGAGCTGTTTTTT. The chain combines TRBV5-1 with TRBJ2-2, with D possibly TRBD2 on 5 matching bases. From germline, CDR1 is SGHRS and CDR2 YFSETQ. This CDR3 comprises 13 residues. V was trimmed by 3 bases and J by 9 bases, leaving 12 bases between them.